The 27 T cell receptor beta chains in this list originate from one sample, sequenced in a study of shared clonotypes between healthy human individuals. The table came from immunoSEQ multiplex PCR; TCRdb's copy has only in-frame clones and leaves some out. Of about 1.1 million clones listed, 60% to 85% are singletons. Sequenced sample: memory CD4+ T cells from PBMCs. Stated subset: CD45RA-negative fraction. Source of these receptors: a man aged 18 to 35 in good health. Some clones in this sample may be carry-over from other donors' samples.

V gene TRBV19 combines with J gene TRBJ1-4, with 7 nucleotides matching TRBD1. The CDR3 is 15 amino acids. With V trimmed by 4 bases and J by 7 bases, 9 bases remained unmatched. Germline V CDR1 and CDR2: LNHDA, SQIVND (reference sequence). This CDR3 is CASSNRGTVLEKLFF. The CDR3 nucleotides read TGTGCCAGTAGTAATAGAGGGACAGTTCTTGAAAAACTGTTTTTT. Supplemented by reference TRBV19 and TRBJ1-4, the full variable domain reads DGGITQSPKYLFRKEGQNVTLSCEQNLNHDAMYWYRQDPGQGLRLIYYSQIVNDFQKGDIAEGYSVSREKKESFPLTVTSAQKNPTAFYLCASSNRGTVLEKLFFGSGTQLSVL.

Points on this clone: The same CDR3 also results from other DNA sequences found in this sample. The chain joins TRBV7-2 to TRBJ2-3; D remains ambiguous. This CDR3 comprises 14 residues. Trimming left V 2 bases short and J 1 base short, with 7 bases between. Germline assignment: CDR1 SGHTA and CDR2 FQGNSA. Here the CDR3 DNA reads TGTGCCAGCAGCTTATCGCGCGGCACAGATACGCAGTATTTT. Amino acid sequence: CASSLSRGTDTQYF.

The chain is built from TRBV5-1 and TRBJ2-2; 7 bases agree with TRBD1. The CDR3 is made up of 16 amino acids. CDR1 and CDR2 from the germline V gene are SGHRS and YFSETQ. With V trimmed by 0 bases and J by 4 bases, 6 bases remained unmatched. The CDR3 spells CASSLDATGPTGELFF. In DNA, the CDR3 is TGCGCCAGCAGCTTGGACGCGACAGGGCCCACCGGGGAGCTGTTTTTT.

The rearrangement links TRBV6-1 to TRBJ2-7; weak D call: TRBD2 (5 bases). Trimming removed 1 base at V and 6 bases at J, with 16 bases between. The CDR3 is 15 residues long. Germline-derived CDR1 and CDR2 are MNHNS and SASEGT. For the CDR3, the DNA is TGTGCCAGCAGTGAAGGGACCCGACCCCGGGGCGAGCAGTACTTC. It encodes CASSEGTRPRGEQYF.

J is TRBJ2-3 and V is TRBV28, with D tentatively TRBD1 or TRBD2 (5 bases each). The CDR3 runs to 16 residues. The V end lost 5 bases, the J end lost 6 bases, and 21 bases lay between the germline ends. Germline V gene sequence: CDR1 MDHEN, CDR2 SYDVKM. The CDR3 DNA sequence: TGTGCCAGCAGTAACTCCGGGACCAGATACGCGGATACGCAGTATTTT. Its protein is CASSNSGTRYADTQYF.

Points on this clone: Other DNA sequences from this sample encode an identical CDR3 as well. The chain uses TRBV2 and TRBJ2-7; 7 bases agree with TRBD1. Germline V lookup: CDR1 SNHLY, CDR2 FYNNEI. The CDR3 runs to 13 residues. Losses at the gene ends were 5 bases for V and 4 bases for J; bases not matched to a gene: 5. In nucleotides, the CDR3 is TGTGCCAGCAGTCGAGACAGGGTGTACGAGCAGTACTTC. Its translation is CASSRDRVYEQYF.

J is TRBJ2-1 and V is TRBV7-9; D might be TRBD1 (6 bases). The germline gives CDR1 SEHNR, CDR2 FQNEAQ (reference sequence). CDR3 length: 17 residues. Trimming took off 5 bases at V and 0 bases at J, with 17 bases between the two ends. This chain's CDR3 is CASSPLGQSSSYNEQFF. DNA for the CDR3: TGTGCCAGCAGCCCACTGGGACAATCCAGCTCCTACAATGAGCAGTTCTTC.

The chain joins TRBV7-3 to TRBJ2-2; 12 bases are shared with TRBD2. Germline lookup yields CDR1 SGHTA and CDR2 FQGTGA. The trim removed 4 bases at V and 6 bases at J, leaving 6 bases unmatched. CDR3 length: 16 amino acids. The CDR3 nucleotides are TGTGCCAGCAGCTCACTAGCGGGAGGATTGTCCGGGGAGCTGTTTTTT. This codes for CASSSLAGGLSGELFF.

This chain connects TRBV28 to TRBJ1-4, with a weak D call TRBD1 (6 bases). CDR1 and CDR2 (germline): MDHEN, SYDVKM. The V end lost 3 bases, the J end lost 3 bases, and 11 bases lay between the germline ends. The CDR3 contains 15 residues. The CDR3 nucleotides are TGTGCCAGCAGTTTTGGGGGCGACCCTAATGAAAAACTGTTTTTT. Its translation is CASSFGGDPNEKLFF.

The chain employs TRBV9 and TRBJ1-2; D ambiguous. From germline, CDR1 is SGDLS and CDR2 YYNGEE. With 4 bases removed from V and 1 base from J, the gap between germline ends came to 11 bases. The CDR3 has 14 amino acids. The CDR3: CASSPLAFNYGYTF. CDR3 DNA sequence: TGTGCCAGCAGCCCACTCGCATTTAACTATGGCTACACCTTC.

V usage is TRBV11-1 and J usage is TRBJ1-1; D remains ambiguous. Trimming removed 1 base from V and 5 bases from J, with 8 bases in between. Per the germline V gene, CDR1 is SGHAT and CDR2 is FQDESV (reference sequence). The CDR3 covers 13 residues. The CDR3 here is CASSLEKGTEAFF. For the CDR3, the DNA is TGTGCCAGCAGCTTAGAAAAGGGTACTGAAGCTTTCTTT.

With regard to this clone: This sample includes further DNA sequences coding for the same CDR3. The rearrangement joins TRBV5-8 to TRBJ1-5; D remains ambiguous. The CDR3 totals 11 residues. Per the germline V gene, CDR1 is SGHTS and CDR2 is YDEGEE. Trimming removed 2 bases from V and 4 bases from J, with 1 base in between. CDR3 in DNA: TGTGCCAGCAGCTTAAATCAGCCCCAGCATTTT. It is translated as CASSLNQPQHF.

The CDR3 protein is CASSLGGKGSSGYTF. The DNA for the CDR3 is TGTGCCAGCAGTTTAGGCGGAAAGGGTTCTTCTGGCTACACCTTC. V gene TRBV27 combines with J gene TRBJ1-2; D gene uncertain. Trimming took off 2 bases at V and 7 bases at J, with 17 bases between the two ends. Germline loops: CDR1 MNHEY, CDR2 SMNVEV (reference sequence). The CDR3 has 15 amino acids.

Only one count was recorded for this clone. This chain connects TRBV7-9 to TRBJ2-2; no firm D call. This CDR3 has 18 amino acids. In germline, CDR1 is SEHNR, CDR2 FQNEAQ (reference sequence). Trimming took 5 bases from V and 0 from J, leaving 19 bases between them. The CDR3 DNA follows: TGTGCCAGCAGCCTTTCTCGACCGACTCCTACGAACACCGGGGAGCTGTTTTTT. Its protein product is CASSLSRPTPTNTGELFF.

This clone has only a few counts. The chain has TRBV6-5 and TRBJ2-2; D is perhaps TRBD1 (6 bases). CDR1 is MNHEY and CDR2 is SVGAGI in the germline V gene. The CDR3 totals 15 residues. Trimming cost V 8 bases and J 5 bases, with 18 bases left between them. In DNA form, the CDR3 reads TGTGCCAGCGAAAGATGGGGGCGCGGGACCGGGGAGCTGTTTTTT. Translated, it gives CASERWGRGTGELFF.

The chain couples TRBV30 to TRBJ1-2; no clear D gene. The germline V gene has CDR1 GTSNPN and CDR2 SVGIG (reference sequence). The CDR3 spans 12 residues. The V end was cut by 3 bases, the J end by 8 bases, with 13 bases between. The CDR3 nucleotides read TGTGCCTGGAGGGAGGCCGGCTGGGGCTACACCTTC. This sequence encodes CAWREAGWGYTF.

This clone occurred once. This rearrangement joins TRBV6-1 to TRBJ1-3; D is possibly TRBD1 (6 bases). V lost 10 bases and J lost 0, with 13 bases in between. Per germline, CDR1 MNHNS and CDR2 SASEGT. The CDR3 has 14 amino acids. CDR3 in DNA: TGTGCCACCTATGACAGGAGCTCTGGAAACACCATATATTTT. Protein product: CATYDRSSGNTIYF.

The chain has TRBV5-6 and TRBJ1-2, with unresolved D. Germline CDR1 and CDR2: SGHDT and YYEEEE. Trimming removed 4 bases from V and 7 bases from J, with 23 bases in between. The CDR3 spans 16 residues. CDR3 residues: CASSTKDRFWAGGYTF. The CDR3 nucleotides are TGTGCCAGCAGCACAAAAGATCGATTTTGGGCGGGTGGCTACACCTTC.

The chain employs TRBV11-2 and TRBJ2-2, with TRBD1 matching over 11 bases. In germline, CDR1 is SGHAT, CDR2 FQNNGV. V was clipped by 5 bases and J by 5 bases; unmatched bases: 13. The CDR3 extends over 18 amino acids. The CDR3 loop is CASSHRDRGMGKTGELFF. Written as DNA, the CDR3 is TGTGCCAGCAGCCACCGGGACAGGGGGATGGGAAAAACCGGGGAGCTGTTTTTT.

This clone was recorded a few times. The V and J genes are TRBV27 and TRBJ1-5, with no clear D. Looked up from germline, CDR1 is MNHEY and CDR2 is SMNVEV (reference sequence). Trimming pared 9 bases from V and 0 bases from J, leaving 9 bases between. The CDR3 is made up of 13 amino acids. CDR3 protein: CASGRASNQPQHF. Here the CDR3 DNA reads TGTGCCAGTGGACGGGCTAGCAATCAGCCCCAGCATTTT.

This rearrangement joins TRBV7-9 to TRBJ2-7; 7 bases fit TRBD1. The CDR3 has 14 amino acids. The V gene's germline CDR1 is SEHNR and CDR2 FQNEAQ (reference sequence). Trimming took 0 bases from V and 4 from J; bases not matched to a gene: 3. CDR3 in DNA: TGTGCCAGCAGCTTAGCCGGCAGGGGGTACGAGCAGTACTTC. It specifies CASSLAGRGYEQYF.

This chain connects TRBV20-1 to TRBJ2-7, with a tentative D call TRBD2 (5 bases). The CDR3 consists of 10 residues. V lost 5 bases and J 4 bases, leaving 6 bases between the germline ends. CDR1 DFQATT and CDR2 SNEGSKA come from the germline V gene (reference sequence). The CDR3 region is CSAGLYEQYF. The DNA of the CDR3 is TGCAGTGCTGGACTTTACGAGCAGTACTTC.

A remark on this clone: Other DNA sequences of this sample code for an identical CDR3. The V gene is TRBV5-1, the J gene TRBJ2-7, with TRBD2 identical over 13 bases. The CDR3 has 15 residues. Germline CDR1 reads SGHRS; CDR2 reads YFSETQ. The trim removed 4 bases at V and 7 bases at J, leaving 8 bases unmatched. The CDR3 region has the DNA TGCGCCAGCAGCCTCAGGACTAGCGGGAGTTATGAGCAGTACTTC. It specifies CASSLRTSGSYEQYF.

The gene calls are TRBV4-1 and TRBJ2-7; 11 bases are shared with TRBD2. The CDR3 sequence is 18 residues long. The germline V gene has CDR1 MGHRA and CDR2 YSYEKL. V lost 1 base, J lost 1 base, and 9 bases stayed unmatched. CDR3 sequence (DNA): TGCGCCAGCAGCCAAGGTAGGGGACTAGCGGCGTTATCCTACGAGCAGTACTTC. Amino acids: CASSQGRGLAALSYEQYF.

This clone was counted between two and nine times. The rearrangement uses TRBV5-1 and TRBJ2-5, with 7 positions matching TRBD2. Germline CDR1 SGHRS, CDR2 YFSETQ. The CDR3 contains 17 residues. V dropped 4 bases and J dropped 4; count of bases not matched to a gene: 16. The CDR3 DNA reads as TGCGCCAGCAGCGCCCCCGTCGGCACTAGCGCCGGAGAGACCCAGTACTTC. Its translation: CASSAPVGTSAGETQYF. The full variable domain, completed using reference TRBV5-1 and TRBJ2-5, is KAGVTQTPRYLIKTRGQQVTLSCSPISGHRSVSWYQQTPGQGLQFLFEYFSETQRNKGNFPGRFSGRQFSNSRSEMNVSTLELGDSALYLCASSAPVGTSAGETQYFGPGTRLLVL.

This chain uses TRBV29-1 with TRBJ1-1; 7 bases fit TRBD1. Looked up from germline, CDR1 is SQVTM and CDR2 is ANQGSEA. The CDR3 covers 15 residues. V shed 7 bases, J shed 5 bases, and the junction held 16 bases outside the gene matches. The CDR3 DNA reads TGCAGCGGGATCAAGCCGACAGGGCGAAGGACTGAAGCTTTCTTT. Its translation is CSGIKPTGRRTEAFF.

Remarks on this clone: Other DNA sequences in the same sample also yield this CDR3. The V and J genes are TRBV9 and TRBJ1-2; D unclear. The CDR3 runs 15 residues. From germline, CDR1 is SGDLS and CDR2 YYNGEE. Trimming left V 0 bases short and J 0 bases short, with 9 bases between. CDR3 amino acids: CASSVGPGANYGYTF. Here the CDR3 DNA reads TGTGCCAGCAGCGTAGGTCCCGGAGCTAACTATGGCTACACCTTC.